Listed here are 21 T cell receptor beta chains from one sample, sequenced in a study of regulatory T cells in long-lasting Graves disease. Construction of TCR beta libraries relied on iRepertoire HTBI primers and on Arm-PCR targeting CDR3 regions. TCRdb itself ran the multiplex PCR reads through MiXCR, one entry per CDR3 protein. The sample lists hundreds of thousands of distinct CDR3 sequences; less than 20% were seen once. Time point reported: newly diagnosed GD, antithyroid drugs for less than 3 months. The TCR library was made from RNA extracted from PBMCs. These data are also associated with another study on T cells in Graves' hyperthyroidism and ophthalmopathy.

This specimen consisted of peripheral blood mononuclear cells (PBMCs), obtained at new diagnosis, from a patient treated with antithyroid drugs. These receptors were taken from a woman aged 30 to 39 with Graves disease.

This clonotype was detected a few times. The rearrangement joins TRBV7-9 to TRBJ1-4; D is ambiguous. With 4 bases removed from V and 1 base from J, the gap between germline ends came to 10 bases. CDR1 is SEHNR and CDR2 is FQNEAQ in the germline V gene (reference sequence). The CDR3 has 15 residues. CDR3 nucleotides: TGTGCCAGCAGCTCAAGCGGGAAAACTAATGAAAAACTGTTTTTT. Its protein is CASSSSGKTNEKLFF.

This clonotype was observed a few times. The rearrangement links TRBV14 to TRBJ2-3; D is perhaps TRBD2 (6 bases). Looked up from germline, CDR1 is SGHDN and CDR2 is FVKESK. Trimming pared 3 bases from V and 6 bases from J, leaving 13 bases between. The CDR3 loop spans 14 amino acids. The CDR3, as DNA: TGTGCCAGCAGCCACCTGGGAGGAGGGGATACGCAGTATTTT. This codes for CASSHLGGGDTQYF. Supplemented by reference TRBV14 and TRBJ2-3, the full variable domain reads EAGVTQFPSHSVIEKGQTVTLRCDPISGHDNLYWYRRVMGKEIKFLLHFVKESKQDESGMPNNRFLAERTGGTYSTLKVQPAELEDSGVYFCASSHLGGGDTQYFGPGTRLTVL.

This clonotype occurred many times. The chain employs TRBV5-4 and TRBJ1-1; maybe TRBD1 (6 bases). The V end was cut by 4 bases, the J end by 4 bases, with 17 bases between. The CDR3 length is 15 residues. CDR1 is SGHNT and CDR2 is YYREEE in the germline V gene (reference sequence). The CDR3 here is CASSAKQGGGTEAFF. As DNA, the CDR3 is TGTGCCAGCAGCGCCAAACAGGGCGGGGGCACTGAAGCTTTCTTT.

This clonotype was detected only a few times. The DNA for the CDR3 is TGCAGCGTTGCCGACACTAGCGGGAGTATCTACGAGCAGTACTTC. Encoded protein: CSVADTSGSIYEQYF. The V gene is TRBV29-1, the J gene TRBJ2-7, with TRBD2 matching 11 bases. The germline CDR1 and CDR2 sequences are SQVTM and ANQGSEA. The trim removed 4 bases at V and 3 bases at J, leaving 8 bases unmatched. The CDR3 length is 15 residues.

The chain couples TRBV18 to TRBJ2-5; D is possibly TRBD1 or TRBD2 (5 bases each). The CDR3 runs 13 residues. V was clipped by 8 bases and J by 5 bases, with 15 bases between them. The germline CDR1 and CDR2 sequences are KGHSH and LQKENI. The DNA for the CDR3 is TGTGCCAGCGGGGGATCTAAAGGGGAGACCCAGTACTTC. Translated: CASGGSKGETQYF.

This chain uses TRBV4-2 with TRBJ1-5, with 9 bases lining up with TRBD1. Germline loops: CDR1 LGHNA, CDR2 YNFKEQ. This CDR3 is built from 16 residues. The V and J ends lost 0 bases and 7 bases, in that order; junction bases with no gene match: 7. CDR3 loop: CASSQDPGTGLQPQHF. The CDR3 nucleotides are TGTGCCAGCAGCCAAGACCCGGGGACAGGGCTCCAGCCCCAGCATTTT.

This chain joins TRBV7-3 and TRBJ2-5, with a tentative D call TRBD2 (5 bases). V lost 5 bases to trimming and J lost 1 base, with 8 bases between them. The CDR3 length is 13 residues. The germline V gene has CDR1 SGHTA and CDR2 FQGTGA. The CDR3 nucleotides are TGTGCCAGCAGCCAAAGCGGCCAAGAGACCCAGTACTTC. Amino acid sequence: CASSQSGQETQYF. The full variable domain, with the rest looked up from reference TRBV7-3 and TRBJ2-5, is GAGVSQTPSNKVTEKGKYVELRCDPISGHTALYWYRQSLGQGPEFLIYFQGTGAADDSGLPNDRFFAVRPEGSVSTLKIQRTERGDSAVYLCASSQSGQETQYFGPGTRLLVL.

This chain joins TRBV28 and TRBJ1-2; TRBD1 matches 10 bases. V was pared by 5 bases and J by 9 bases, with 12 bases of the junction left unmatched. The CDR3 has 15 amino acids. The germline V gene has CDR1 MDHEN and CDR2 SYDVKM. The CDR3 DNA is TGTGCCAGCAGTGATCCGGGACAGGGGAGAGCTAGCTACACCTTC. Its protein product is CASSDPGQGRASYTF.

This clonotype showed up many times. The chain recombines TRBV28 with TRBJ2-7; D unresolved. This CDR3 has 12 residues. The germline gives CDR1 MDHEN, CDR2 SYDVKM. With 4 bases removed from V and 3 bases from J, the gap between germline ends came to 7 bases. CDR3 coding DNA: TGTGCCAGCAGTTCCTACCGCTACGAGCAGTACTTC. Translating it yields CASSSYRYEQYF.

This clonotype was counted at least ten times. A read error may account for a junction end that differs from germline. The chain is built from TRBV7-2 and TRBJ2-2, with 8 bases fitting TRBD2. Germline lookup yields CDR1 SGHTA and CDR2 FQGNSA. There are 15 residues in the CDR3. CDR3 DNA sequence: TGTGCCAGCAGCCTAGCCCGGGGGGGCGCCGGGGAGCTGTTTTTT. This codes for CASSLARGGAGELFF.

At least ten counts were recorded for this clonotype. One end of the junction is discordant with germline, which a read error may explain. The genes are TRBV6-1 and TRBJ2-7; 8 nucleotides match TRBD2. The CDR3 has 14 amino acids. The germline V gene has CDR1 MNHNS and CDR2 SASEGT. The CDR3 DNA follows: TGTGCCAGCAGTAAAGCGGGGGTTACCTACGAGCAGTACTTC. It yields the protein CASSKAGVTYEQYF.

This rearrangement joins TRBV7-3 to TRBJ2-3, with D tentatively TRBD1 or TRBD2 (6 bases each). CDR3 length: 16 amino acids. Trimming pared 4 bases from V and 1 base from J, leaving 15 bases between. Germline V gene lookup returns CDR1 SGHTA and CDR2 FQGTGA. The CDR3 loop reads CASSSDGGLGTDTQYF. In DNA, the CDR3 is TGTGCCAGCAGCTCCGACGGGGGCCTGGGCACAGATACGCAGTATTTT. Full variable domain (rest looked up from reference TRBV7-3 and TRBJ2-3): GAGVSQTPSNKVTEKGKYVELRCDPISGHTALYWYRQSLGQGPEFLIYFQGTGAADDSGLPNDRFFAVRPEGSVSTLKIQRTERGDSAVYLCASSSDGGLGTDTQYFGPGTRLTVL.

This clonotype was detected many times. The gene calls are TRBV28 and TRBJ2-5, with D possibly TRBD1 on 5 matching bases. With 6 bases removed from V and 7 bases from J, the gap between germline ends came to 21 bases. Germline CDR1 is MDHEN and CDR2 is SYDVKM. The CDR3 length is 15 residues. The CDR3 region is CASSSSPGSKVTQYF. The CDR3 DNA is TGTGCCAGCAGCTCGTCCCCAGGGTCCAAGGTGACCCAGTACTTC. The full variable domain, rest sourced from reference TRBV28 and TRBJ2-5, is DVKVTQSSRYLVKRTGEKVFLECVQDMDHENMFWYRQDPGLGLRLIYFSYDVKMKEKGDIPEGYSVSREKKERFSLILESASTNQTSMYLCASSSSPGSKVTQYFGPGTRLLVL.

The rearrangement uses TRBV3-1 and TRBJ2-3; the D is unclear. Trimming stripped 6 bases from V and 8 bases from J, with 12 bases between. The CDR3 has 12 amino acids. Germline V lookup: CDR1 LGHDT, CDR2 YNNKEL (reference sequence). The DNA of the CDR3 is TGTGCCAGCAGTTACCCGGGCGGTACGCAGTATTTT. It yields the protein CASSYPGGTQYF.

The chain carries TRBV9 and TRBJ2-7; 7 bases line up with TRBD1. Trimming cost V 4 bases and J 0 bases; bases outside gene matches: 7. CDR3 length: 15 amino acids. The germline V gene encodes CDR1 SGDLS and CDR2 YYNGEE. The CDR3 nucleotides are TGTGCCAGCAGCCCAGGACAGGATAGCTCCTACGAGCAGTACTTC. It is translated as CASSPGQDSSYEQYF.

The CDR3 sequence is CASSLGREHNEQFF. The CDR3 region has the DNA TGTGCCAGCAGCTTGGGGCGGGAACACAATGAGCAGTTCTTC. V usage is TRBV5-8 and J usage is TRBJ2-1, with D maybe TRBD2 (6 bases). V lost 0 bases, J lost 5 bases, and 9 bases lay in between. CDR3 length: 14 amino acids. The germline V gene has CDR1 SGHTS and CDR2 YDEGEE.

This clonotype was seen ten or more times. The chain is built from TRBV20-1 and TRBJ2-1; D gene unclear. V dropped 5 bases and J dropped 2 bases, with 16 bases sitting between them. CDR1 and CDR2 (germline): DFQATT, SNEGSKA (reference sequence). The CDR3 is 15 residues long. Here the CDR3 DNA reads TGCAGTGCTCCAGTGGGCGGAAACGCCTACAATGAGCAGTTCTTC. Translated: CSAPVGGNAYNEQFF.

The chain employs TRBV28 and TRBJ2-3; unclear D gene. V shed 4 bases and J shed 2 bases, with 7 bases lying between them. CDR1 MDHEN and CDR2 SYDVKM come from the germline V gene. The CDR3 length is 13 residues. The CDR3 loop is CASSSLDTDTQYF. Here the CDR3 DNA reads TGTGCCAGCAGTTCGCTAGACACAGATACGCAGTATTTT.

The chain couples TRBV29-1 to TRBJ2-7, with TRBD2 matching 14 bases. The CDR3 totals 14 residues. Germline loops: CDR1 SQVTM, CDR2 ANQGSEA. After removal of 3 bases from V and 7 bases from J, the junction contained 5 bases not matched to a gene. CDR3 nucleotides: TGCAGCGTTGAGGGACTAGCGGGAGATTGGGAGCAGTACTTC. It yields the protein CSVEGLAGDWEQYF.

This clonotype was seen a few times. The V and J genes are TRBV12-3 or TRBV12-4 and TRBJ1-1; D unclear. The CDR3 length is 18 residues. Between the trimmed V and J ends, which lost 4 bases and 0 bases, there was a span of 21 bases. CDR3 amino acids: CASSSGPSIRPMNTEAFF. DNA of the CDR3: TGTGCCAGCAGTTCGGGCCCGTCTATTAGGCCGATGAACACTGAAGCTTTCTTT.

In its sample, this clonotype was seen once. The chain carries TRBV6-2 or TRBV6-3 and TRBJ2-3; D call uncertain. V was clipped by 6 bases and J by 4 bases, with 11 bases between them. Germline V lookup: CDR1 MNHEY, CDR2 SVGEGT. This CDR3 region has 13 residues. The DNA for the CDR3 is TGTGCCAGCAGCTACCATGCGGCAGATACGCAGTATTTT. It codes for CASSYHAADTQYF.